The source of this T cell receptor (beta chain) is a study of read filtering for tumor transcriptome and immune sequencing (TCRdb year 2020). Turning to the overall study: The cohort was composed of approximately 17 male and some 15 female patients, with a mean age of approximately 70 years and an age range of about 40 to 90. Using the same bone marrow samples, the study ran both targeted immune repertoire sequencing and bulk whole-transcriptome sequencing and then compared the TCR repertoires from each method. As a main aim, a read-filtering strategy for immune repertoire data was addressed, with the specific question being whether clonotypes supported by a single read should be removed. Whole-transcriptome libraries were prepared with the TruSeq RNA Access Library Prep Kit after DNase treatment. Under revised international staging, roughly 8 patients fell into R-ISS I, approximately 15 into R-ISS II and six or seven into R-ISS III. Per sample, about 4.05 to 10.27 million TCR-region mapped reads were obtained with IR-seq, compared with only roughly 85 to 1,300 with RNA-seq. Paper-wide results and their limitations: Single-read clonotypes made up about 81.9% of clonotypes but approximately 3.5% of total reads in IR-seq, and just under 75% of clonotypes and approximately 42% of reads in RNA-seq. When single-read clonotypes were removed, the proportions of shared clonotypes in IR-seq and RNA-seq correlated more strongly. The sorted CD138-negative fraction was composed of a mixed bone marrow immune population rather than of purified T cells. IR-seq captured clonotypes at much higher depth and more reliably than RNA-seq, and smaller IR-seq throughput sufficed to identify most shared clonotypes.

In this sample, this clonotype turned up many times. Its target antigen remains unknown. No much larger clone exists at a distance of one base, and base qualities are not known. Bone marrow was sampled from every patient at the time of active disease. Ficoll-Hypaque density gradient centrifugation was used to isolate the bone marrow mononuclear cells. Myeloma plasma cells were removed and CD138-negative cells were collected by negative selection after labeling with CD138 magnetic microbeads on a MACS separator. The purity of the isolated cells was checked by flow cytometry with CD138 antibodies on an Attune NxT. Total RNA was extracted using TRIzol reagent and was quantified on a NanoDrop spectrophotometer. For each patient, paired RNA-seq and IR-seq were run on the CD138-negative bone marrow sample from that patient. Cut back by 7 bases and 0 bases, the V and J ends lie 19 bases apart. The CDR3 holds 18 amino acids from the cysteine to the phenylalanine. Here the CDR3 DNA is all that survives: 54 bases in frame from base 1. Reading the germline V gene gives CDR1 MNHEY and CDR2 SVGEGT.

Starting from 400 to 450 ng RNA, TCR libraries were constructed with the Immunoverse kit using molecular barcoded adaptors that cover the alpha/delta and beta/gamma chains. TCR library preparation was performed with the same RNA that was used for transcriptome sequencing. TCR libraries were sequenced on an Illumina HiSeq 4000 with 2 x 150 cycles. Processing in the source paper ran as follows. MiXCR aligned TCR reads to human V, D, J and C references and assembled the aligned reads into CDR3 clonotypes, with quality filtering and error correction included. The tcR package in R was used to analyze clonotype counts and gene usage diversity. For inspection of raw mapping reads, RNA-seq reads were mapped by STAR aligner version 2.5.3a onto GRCh37 of the human genome. To test how sequencing depth affected the clonotypes detected, IR-seq fastq files were randomly downsampled with Seqtk 1.3. In TCRdb, the public reads were trimmed at Q25 with fastp and aligned with MiXCR, with productive beta chains retained. A single entry per CDR3 protein holds the most common genes and DNA from its merged rows. TCRdb assigned the V and J calls; the authors' analysis was not used. This sample gives tens of thousands of distinct CDR3 sequences in total; over 9.5% of them show up just once. More than 12% of the sample is taken by the ten largest.

This clonotype was obtained from a donor aged 40 or older with multiple myeloma. Source material: a population of CD138-negative cells sorted from bone marrow. The sample's cell subset or site label, decoded: bone marrow mononuclear cells depleted of CD138+ plasma/myeloma cells by negative magnetic selection. This chain joins TRBV6-2 or TRBV6-3 to TRBJ2-6; TRBD2 could be the D gene, as 6 bases match. Read as DNA, the sequence is TGTGCCAGCAACAAGCTCCGGGACTCCCTCTCTGGGGCCAACGTCCTGACTTTC. It translates to CASNKLRDSLSGANVLTF.